This T cell receptor beta chain was documented in a study of blood T cell repertoires in COVID-19. About the research overall: Samples taken during acute and convalescent COVID-19 were collected in the United States, Italy and Spain.

The protocol was immunoSEQ multiplex PCR, while the TCRdb copy is restricted to in-frame clones and leaves out a portion. This table holds a few hundred thousand clones, approximately 86% found once. With V trimmed by 4 bases and J by 3 bases, 7 bases remained unmatched. The CDR3 sequence is 15 residues long. Per the germline V gene, CDR1 is SGHTA and CDR2 is FQGNSA. This receptor was obtained from a woman in her seventies with active or convalescent COVID-19. What was sequenced was peripheral blood. The gene calls are TRBV7-2 and TRBJ1-1, with 8 bases identical to TRBD1. DNA of the CDR3: TGTGCCAGCAGCTCTGGGACAGGATCCCACACTGAAGCTTTCTTT. This translates into CASSSGTGSHTEAFF. The full variable domain, rest sourced from reference TRBV7-2 and TRBJ1-1, is GAGVSQSPSNKVTEKGKDVELRCDPISGHTALYWYRQSLGQGLEFLIYFQGNSAPDKSGLPSDRFSAERTGGSVSTLTIQRTQQEDSAVYLCASSSGTGSHTEAFFGQGTRLTVV.